Each of the 19 T cell receptor beta chains below was sequenced from the same sample in a study of T cells in Graves' hyperthyroidism and ophthalmopathy. Regions amplified from RNA transcripts were the TCR beta CDR3 regions. The HTBI primer set served for first-round RT-PCR of the TCR CDR3. TCRdb used MiXCR to reprocess the multiplex PCR reads, holding one entry per CDR3 protein. The data show 300,000 to 350,000 distinct CDR3 sequences, 15% to 20% seen once. The sample was blood. The source is a middle-aged woman with Graves' ophthalmopathy.

The sample holds many counts of this clonotype. The chain couples TRBV4-2 to TRBJ2-2; 10 positions match TRBD2. CDR3 length: 15 residues. With 4 bases clipped from V and 5 bases from J, the junction kept 4 bases outside the gene matches. CDR1 is LGHNA and CDR2 is YNFKEQ in the germline V gene. CDR3 protein: CASSLPTSGTGELFF. Written as DNA, the CDR3 is TGTGCCAGCAGCCTCCCGACTAGCGGGACCGGGGAGCTGTTTTTT.

This clonotype was recorded at least ten times. The J gene is TRBJ2-7, the V gene TRBV9; possible D gene TRBD2, 5 bases. Germline lookup yields CDR1 SGDLS and CDR2 YYNGEE. V was shortened by 1 base and J by 2 bases, with 10 bases between the two germline ends. The CDR3 covers 14 residues. The CDR3 loop reads CASSVNSVPYEQYF. The CDR3 bases are TGTGCCAGCAGCGTAAATAGCGTCCCCTACGAGCAGTACTTC.

The chain recombines TRBV15 with TRBJ2-7; 11 nucleotides agree with TRBD2. Per the germline V gene, CDR1 is LNHNV and CDR2 is YYDKDF (reference sequence). The CDR3 is 15 amino acids. J gave up 3 bases and V 3 bases, and 4 bases lay outside the gene matches. CDR3 bases: TGTGCCACCAGCAGCGGGACTAGCGGAGGCTACGAGCAGTACTTC. Its protein is CATSSGTSGGYEQYF.

This clonotype showed up just once. V gene TRBV7-9 combines with J gene TRBJ2-5; TRBD1 matches at 9 bases. The CDR3 extends over 15 amino acids. Trimming cost V 5 bases and J 7 bases; bases outside gene matches: 11. The germline CDR1 and CDR2 sequences are SEHNR and FQNEAQ (reference sequence). The CDR3 DNA reads TGTGCCAGCAGCATTAAACAGGGGGCAGCGGGGACCCAGTACTTC. It translates to CASSIKQGAAGTQYF. Supplemented by reference TRBV7-9 and TRBJ2-5, the full variable domain reads DTGVSQNPRHKITKRGQNVTFRCDPISEHNRLYWYRQTLGQGPEFLTYFQNEAQLEKSRLLSDRFSAERPKGSFSTLEIQRTEQGDSAMYLCASSIKQGAAGTQYFGPGTRLLVL.

This CDR3 is CASSSTGTNEQYF. CDR3 DNA: TGTGCCAGCAGCTCTACAGGGACAAACGAGCAGTACTTC. The V call is TRBV11-3, the J call TRBJ2-7; D is perhaps TRBD1 (6 bases). V was trimmed by 4 bases and J by 5 bases, leaving 12 bases between them. Germline-derived CDR1 and CDR2 are SGHNT and YENEEA. The CDR3 runs to 13 residues.

Regarding this clonotype: This may be a read error, as it is one base from a much larger clone. The CDR3: CASRLDDTEAFF. CDR3 nucleotides: TGTGCCAGCAGACTCGACGACACTGAAGCTTTCTTT. The chain employs TRBV12-3 or TRBV12-4 and TRBJ1-1, with D unresolved. The CDR3 contains 12 residues. V shed 6 bases and J shed 3 bases, with 8 bases lying between them.

Of note for this clonotype: Possible read error: a much larger clone is one base away. The V call is TRBV30, the J call TRBJ2-5; TRBD2 agrees at 15 bases. This CDR3 is 15 amino acids long. Germline V gives CDR1 GTSNPN, CDR2 SVGIG (reference sequence). Trimming took 3 bases from V and 4 from J; bases not matched to a gene: 3. The CDR3 sequence is CAWSPGLAGGETQYF. The CDR3 bases are TGTGCCTGGAGCCCGGGACTAGCGGGAGGAGAGACCCAGTACTTC.

The sample holds many counts of this clonotype. The V and J genes are TRBV29-1 and TRBJ1-2; a weak D match, TRBD1 (5 bases). Looked up from germline, CDR1 is SQVTM and CDR2 is ANQGSEA. This CDR3 comprises 10 residues. V was clipped by 7 bases and J by 7 bases, with 10 bases between them. This CDR3 is CSAEQGGYTF. CDR3 in DNA: TGCAGCGCCGAGCAGGGTGGCTACACCTTC. The complete variable domain, with remaining parts taken from reference TRBV29-1 and TRBJ1-2, reads SAVISQKPSRDICQRGTSLTIQCQVDSQVTMMFWYRQQPGQSLTLIATANQGSEATYESGFVIDKFPISRPNLTFSTLTVSNMSPEDSSIYLCSAEQGGYTFGSGTRLTVV.

In this sample, this clonotype turned up many times. The chain combines TRBV27 with TRBJ1-1; no firm D call. Germline CDR1 MNHEY, CDR2 SMNVEV (reference sequence). Trimming pared 3 bases from V and 1 base from J, leaving 6 bases between. There are 13 residues in the CDR3. The CDR3 is CASSFNRNTEAFF. The CDR3 DNA reads TGTGCCAGCAGTTTTAACCGGAACACTGAAGCTTTCTTT.

J is TRBJ2-7 and V is TRBV12-3 or TRBV12-4; 9 bases are a match to TRBD1. The V and J ends lost 8 bases and 6 bases, in that order; junction bases with no gene match: 14. The CDR3 loop spans 15 amino acids. CDR3 in amino acids: CASGPGQGWGGEQYF. The CDR3 DNA reads as TGTGCCAGCGGTCCGGGACAGGGATGGGGGGGCGAGCAGTACTTC.

At least ten counts were recorded for this clonotype. V usage is TRBV7-9 and J usage is TRBJ1-5; unclear D gene. The CDR3 loop spans 12 amino acids. V lost 6 bases to trimming and J lost 9 bases, with 12 bases between them. The germline V gene encodes CDR1 SEHNR and CDR2 FQNEAQ (reference sequence). In DNA, the CDR3 is TGTGCCAGCAGGGGGTATAGTGGGCCCCAGCATTTT. Translation: CASRGYSGPQHF. Full variable domain (missing parts from reference TRBV7-9 and TRBJ1-5): DTGVSQNPRHKITKRGQNVTFRCDPISEHNRLYWYRQTLGQGPEFLTYFQNEAQLEKSRLLSDRFSAERPKGSFSTLEIQRTEQGDSAMYLCASRGYSGPQHFGDGTRLSIL.

In the case of this clonotype: At one end, the junction sequence differs from germline, possibly due to a read error. V is TRBV12-3 or TRBV12-4 and J is TRBJ1-2; D perhaps matches TRBD1 (6 bases). The CDR3 loop spans 13 amino acids. The CDR3 nucleotides are TGTGCCAGCACCACACAGGGTAACTATGGCTACATCTTC. Protein product: CASTTQGNYGYIF.

This clonotype was observed many times. The chain couples TRBV25-1 to TRBJ2-4; 7 bases map to TRBD1. The germline CDR1 and CDR2 sequences are MGHDK and SYGVNS. The CDR3 totals 17 residues. The V and J ends lost 1 base and 0 bases, in that order; junction bases with no gene match: 6. The CDR3 sequence: CASSESDRPLAKNIQYF. As DNA, the CDR3 is TGTGCCAGCAGTGAATCGGACAGGCCTCTAGCCAAAAACATTCAGTACTTC.

This clonotype was seen at least ten times. The V and J genes are TRBV7-9 and TRBJ2-7, with 7 bases matching TRBD2. Germline trimming cut 5 bases from V and 5 bases from J; bases unmatched to any gene: 3. CDR3 length: 12 amino acids. The germline V gene encodes CDR1 SEHNR and CDR2 FQNEAQ (reference sequence). The CDR3 nucleotides read TGTGCCAGCAGCCAGGGAGGGAACGAGCAGTACTTC. Protein: CASSQGGNEQYF. The full variable domain, its missing parts supplied by reference TRBV7-9 and TRBJ2-7, is DTGVSQNPRHKITKRGQNVTFRCDPISEHNRLYWYRQTLGQGPEFLTYFQNEAQLEKSRLLSDRFSAERPKGSFSTLEIQRTEQGDSAMYLCASSQGGNEQYFGPGTRLTVT.

This clonotype came up many times. V is TRBV5-1 and J is TRBJ1-1; tentative D call: TRBD1 (6 bases). The CDR3 loop spans 15 amino acids. Germline V lookup: CDR1 SGHRS, CDR2 YFSETQ. Trimming took off 4 bases at V and 3 bases at J, with 16 bases between the two ends. CDR3 protein: CASSLTGSFDTEAFF. DNA of the CDR3: TGCGCCAGCAGCCTGACAGGTTCCTTCGACACTGAAGCTTTCTTT.

This clonotype was observed many times. The rearrangement links TRBV12-5 to TRBJ2-3; D is possibly TRBD2 (6 bases). V was shortened by 2 bases and J by 6 bases, with 18 bases between the two germline ends. CDR1 is LGHNT and CDR2 is FRNRAP in the germline V gene. The CDR3 contains 16 residues. CDR3 region: CASGLTPLPRGDTQYF. The CDR3 bases are TGTGCTAGTGGTTTGACCCCCCTACCACGGGGGGATACGCAGTATTTT.

This clonotype was seen repeatedly, ten times or more. The rearrangement uses TRBV12-3 or TRBV12-4 and TRBJ2-5; TRBD2 aligns across 8 bases. The ends lost 5 bases at V and 6 bases at J; junction bases unmatched: 8. The CDR3 contains 14 residues. As DNA, the CDR3 is TGTGCCAGCAGTCAAGGGACTAGTCCCCAGACCCAGTACTTC. Protein sequence: CASSQGTSPQTQYF.

For this clonotype: Possible read error: a much larger clone is one base away. The gene calls are TRBV30 and TRBJ2-5; D remains ambiguous. The CDR3 totals 13 residues. The germline gives CDR1 GTSNPN, CDR2 SVGIG (reference sequence). The CDR3 loop is CAYLSQNQETLYF. The DNA for the CDR3 is TGTGCTTATTTGAGCCAAAACCAAGAGACCCTGTACTTC. The full variable domain, with the rest looked up from reference TRBV30 and TRBJ2-5, is SQTIHQWPATLVQPVGSPLSLECTVEGTSNPNLYWYRQAAGRGLQLLFYSVGIGQISSEVPQNLSASRPQDRQFILSSKKLLLSDSGFYLCAYLSQNQETLYFGPGTRLLVL.

The table lists this clonotype with many counts. This chain's CDR3 is CASNPGLAGVEQYF. As DNA, the CDR3 is TGCGCCAGCAACCCGGGACTAGCGGGAGTCGAGCAGTACTTC. This chain uses TRBV10-2 with TRBJ2-7; 14 positions match TRBD2. Germline CDR1 reads WSHSY; CDR2 reads SAAADI. The CDR3 covers 14 residues. The J segment lost 6 bases and the V segment lost 7 bases, leaving 5 bases of the junction unmatched.